These T cell receptor beta chains were read from a single sample in a study of shared clonotypes between healthy human individuals. Libraries were prepared by immunoSEQ multiplex PCR; TCRdb keeps only in-frame clonotypes and omits some of them. Here the sample spans 2 million to 2.5 million clones, 90% to 97% being singletons. Sequenced input: naive CD4+ T cells sorted from blood. The receptor set was obtained from a man aged 18 to 35 in good health. Both conserved end residues are trimmed from each CDR3. Each record gives: D gene, J gene, V gene, CDR3 length, CDR3 protein. The D gene is left open where the match is weak.

- TRBJ2-7 TRBV2 9 ASSEFYEQY
TRBD2 TRBJ2-5 TRBV28 13 ASSLGTSGQETQY
- TRBJ2-7 TRBV29-1 14 SVAEFLTGSGDEQY
TRBD1 TRBJ2-7 TRBV10-3 12 AIQTGTGNYEQY
TRBD1 TRBJ1-1 TRBV29-1 15 SVEDPYLGTGKTEAF
TRBD2 TRBJ2-7 TRBV5-1 13 ASSKGLAVTYEQY
- TRBJ1-1 TRBV10-3 11 AISVGGGTEAF
- TRBJ1-6 TRBV30 14 AWSRSLSSYNSPLH
- TRBJ2-5 TRBV5-6 13 ASSLQGSGQETQY
- TRBJ1-6 TRBV6-1 12 ASSEFPSGSPLH
- TRBJ1-5 TRBV30 12 AWSPGQLNQPQH
- TRBJ1-4 TRBV5-1 12 ASSPGGVPEKLF
TRBD1 TRBJ2-1 TRBV6-5 11 ASSRTGGNEQF
- TRBJ2-7 TRBV25-1 10 ASRSGFGEQY